The 17 T cell receptor beta chains in this list originate from one sample, sequenced in a study of cytomegalovirus exposure and HLA in healthy donors. The study ran its PCR with 60 Vbeta and 13 Jbeta primers. Method: immunoSEQ multiplex PCR; TCRdb's copy keeps in-frame clones and lacks some. The top ten clones hold around 13% of a sample with 170,000 or so clones, 78% of them seen once. The source material was PBMCs. The source of these receptors is a woman between 50 and 59 years old in good health and CMV-seropositive.

Only one count was recorded for this clone. V is TRBV2 and J is TRBJ2-1; tentative D call: TRBD2 (6 bases). Germline assignment: CDR1 SNHLY and CDR2 FYNNEI. The CDR3 consists of 14 residues. V lost 7 bases, J lost 1 base, and 11 bases lay in between. For the CDR3, the DNA is TGTGCCAGCACAGAACTAGCTTCCTACAATGAGCAGTTCTTC. Residues: CASTELASYNEQFF.

The chain has TRBV4-1 and TRBJ2-5, with D maybe TRBD1 (6 bases). Germline assignment: CDR1 MGHRA and CDR2 YSYEKL. CDR3 size: 16 residues. The V end was cut by 1 base, the J end by 0 bases, with 12 bases between. The CDR3 here is CASSQARTAYQETQYF. For the CDR3, the DNA is TGCGCCAGCAGCCAAGCCCGGACAGCGTACCAAGAGACCCAGTACTTC.

This sequence joins TRBV9 and TRBJ2-3; the D is unclear. Per germline, CDR1 SGDLS and CDR2 YYNGEE. The V end lost 3 bases, the J end lost 0 bases, and 11 bases lay between the germline ends. This CDR3 region has 15 residues. CDR3 protein: CASSAQVGSTDTQYF. In DNA, the CDR3 is TGTGCCAGCAGCGCCCAGGTTGGGAGCACAGATACGCAGTATTTT.

The V and J genes are TRBV4-2 and TRBJ1-2; no reliable D call. Germline values: CDR1 LGHNA, CDR2 YNFKEQ. Trimming left V 4 bases short and J 8 bases short, with 14 bases between. This CDR3 spans 13 amino acids. The CDR3 DNA reads as TGTGCCAGCAGCCCCGACACCTATGGAGGCTACACCTTC. Residues: CASSPDTYGGYTF.

This chain connects TRBV6-1 to TRBJ2-4; 8 nucleotides agree with TRBD1. With 2 bases clipped from V and 8 bases from J, the junction kept 11 bases outside the gene matches. The germline CDR1 and CDR2 sequences are MNHNS and SASEGT. The CDR3 is 16 amino acids. The CDR3 region is CASSESLVQGAHIQYF. CDR3 DNA: TGTGCCAGCAGTGAAAGCTTGGTTCAGGGGGCCCACATTCAGTACTTC.

This clone occurred a few times. The rearrangement links TRBV29-1 to TRBJ1-2; no reliable D call. The V and J ends lost 3 bases and 8 bases respectively, with 10 bases between them. Germline assignment: CDR1 SQVTM and CDR2 ANQGSEA. The CDR3 has 11 amino acids. DNA of the CDR3: TGCAGCGTTGAGGATGACGGGGGCTACACCTTC. This encodes CSVEDDGGYTF.

V is TRBV6-5 and J is TRBJ2-3; 10 bases map to TRBD2. J gave up 4 bases and V 6 bases, and 4 bases lay outside the gene matches. CDR1 and CDR2 from the germline V gene are MNHEY and SVGAGI. The CDR3 spans 14 residues. CDR3 nucleotide sequence: TGTGCCAGCAGAAGCGGGGGGGCCCCAGATACGCAGTATTTT. This translates into CASRSGGAPDTQYF.

The chain couples TRBV6-5 to TRBJ2-2; D gene unclear. V gave up 0 bases and J gave up 7 bases, with 9 bases separating them. CDR1 is MNHEY and CDR2 is SVGAGI in the germline V gene. The CDR3 loop spans 14 amino acids. The CDR3: CASSYSFLGGELFF. CDR3 DNA: TGTGCCAGCAGTTACTCGTTCCTCGGCGGGGAGCTGTTTTTT.

The CDR3 region is CASSQDAGGYNSPLHF. DNA for the CDR3: TGTGCCAGCAGCCAAGACGCAGGGGGATATAATTCACCCCTCCACTTT. This chain connects TRBV14 to TRBJ1-6; 7 nucleotides match TRBD1. The CDR3 covers 16 residues. J gave up 4 bases and V 0 bases, and 3 bases lay outside the gene matches. Germline CDR1 reads SGHDN; CDR2 reads FVKESK.

V gene TRBV10-1 combines with J gene TRBJ1-4; no definite D call. Trimming stripped 2 bases from V and 5 bases from J, with 15 bases between. Germline V CDR1 and CDR2: WNHNN, SYGVQD (reference sequence). The CDR3 is made up of 16 amino acids. The CDR3 sequence: CASSEPGKELNEKLFF. CDR3 in DNA: TGCGCCAGCAGTGAGCCGGGGAAGGAGTTGAATGAAAAACTGTTTTTT.

The chain is built from TRBV27 and TRBJ2-4, with TRBD2 as a possible D gene (6 bases). CDR1 is MNHEY and CDR2 is SMNVEV in the germline V gene (reference sequence). The V end was cut by 1 base, the J end by 5 bases, with 12 bases between. The CDR3 consists of 15 residues. This chain's CDR3 is CASSLWGVGENIQYF. The CDR3 coding sequence is TGTGCCAGCAGTTTATGGGGGGTTGGCGAAAACATTCAGTACTTC.

Only a few counts were recorded for this clone. V is TRBV6-1 and J is TRBJ2-7; TRBD1 aligns across 7 bases. The V segment lost 6 bases and the J segment 2 bases; nucleotides outside the gene matches: 7. The germline V gene has CDR1 MNHNS and CDR2 SASEGT. There are 14 residues in the CDR3. The CDR3 sequence is CASSEGAAAYEQYF. CDR3 nucleotide sequence: TGTGCCAGCAGCGAGGGGGCGGCTGCCTACGAGCAGTACTTC.

This clone was observed once. The chain combines TRBV15 with TRBJ2-2; D gene unclear. The CDR3 totals 14 residues. Germline CDR1 and CDR2: LNHNV and YYDKDF (reference sequence). The V end lost 0 bases, the J end lost 4 bases, and 6 bases lay between the germline ends. The chain's CDR3 is CATSRDYGTGELFF. The DNA of the CDR3 is TGTGCCACCAGCAGAGATTACGGCACCGGGGAGCTGTTTTTT.

The chain joins TRBV5-1 to TRBJ2-2; TRBD2 is a possible D gene (6 bases). In germline, CDR1 is SGHRS, CDR2 YFSETQ. This CDR3 region has 16 residues. V was shortened by 2 bases and J by 5 bases, with 16 bases between the two germline ends. The chain's CDR3 is CASSFRESVGTGELFF. CDR3 bases: TGCGCCAGCAGCTTCCGGGAGAGTGTGGGAACCGGGGAGCTGTTTTTT.

V and J are TRBV12-5 and TRBJ2-2; tentatively, D is TRBD2 (7 bases). The germline V gene encodes CDR1 LGHNT and CDR2 FRNRAP. Between the trimmed V and J ends, which lost 2 bases and 6 bases, there was a span of 19 bases. CDR3 length equals 17 residues. CDR3 region: CASGLIGGAEFSGELFF. The DNA of the CDR3 is TGTGCTAGTGGTTTGATAGGGGGGGCGGAGTTTTCCGGGGAGCTGTTTTTT. Drawing the rest from reference TRBV12-5 and TRBJ2-2, the complete variable domain is DARVTQTPRHKVTEMGQEVTMRCQPILGHNTVFWYRQTMMQGLELLAYFRNRAPLDDSGMPKDRFSAEMPDATLATLKIQPSEPRDSAVYFCASGLIGGAEFSGELFFGEGSRLTVL.

J is TRBJ2-5 and V is TRBV10-1; 7 bases are a match to TRBD1. V shed 6 bases and J 5 bases; nucleotides not matched to a gene: 12. The CDR3 covers 15 residues. Per germline, CDR1 WNHNN and CDR2 SYGVQD (reference sequence). DNA of the CDR3: TGCGCCAGCAGCCCGACAGGGAGAGGGATGGAGACCCAGTACTTC. Encoded protein: CASSPTGRGMETQYF.

The V gene is TRBV14, the J gene TRBJ2-7; the match to TRBD1 covers 8 bases. Germline loops: CDR1 SGHDN, CDR2 FVKESK. The trim removed 0 bases at V and 3 bases at J, leaving 13 bases unmatched. CDR3 size: 18 residues. This chain's CDR3 is CASSQETGRDRPYYEQYF. In nucleotides, the CDR3 is TGTGCCAGCAGCCAAGAAACCGGGCGGGACAGGCCTTACTACGAGCAGTACTTC.